The present T cell receptor (beta chain) was sequenced within a study of blood T cell repertoires in COVID-19. Background on the study: Samples representing acute and convalescent COVID-19 were sourced from the United States, Italy and Spain. Sources were T cells, B-cell-depleted T cells, or PBMCs; the material itself was cDNA or gDNA.

Trimming cost V 0 bases and J 0 bases, with 7 bases left between them. The CDR3 has 15 amino acids. Germline CDR1 reads SGDLS; CDR2 reads YYNGEE. In the authors' methods: How many nucleated cells were present was estimated from reference gene primer amplification. Profiling relied on immunoSEQ multiplex PCR, and the TCRdb table lists in-frame clones only, not all of them. For V, J and clone size, that table is used; D and trimming come from the DNA. Of about 140,000 clones listed, 81% were seen once; the top ten hold over 8%. This clonotype was obtained from a human donor in a cohort sampled during active COVID-19. The sequenced sample was peripheral blood. The chain recombines TRBV9 with TRBJ1-5; no clear D. The CDR3: CASSVDSLSNQPQHF. DNA of the CDR3: TGTGCCAGCAGCGTAGACTCCCTTAGCAATCAGCCCCAGCATTTT.